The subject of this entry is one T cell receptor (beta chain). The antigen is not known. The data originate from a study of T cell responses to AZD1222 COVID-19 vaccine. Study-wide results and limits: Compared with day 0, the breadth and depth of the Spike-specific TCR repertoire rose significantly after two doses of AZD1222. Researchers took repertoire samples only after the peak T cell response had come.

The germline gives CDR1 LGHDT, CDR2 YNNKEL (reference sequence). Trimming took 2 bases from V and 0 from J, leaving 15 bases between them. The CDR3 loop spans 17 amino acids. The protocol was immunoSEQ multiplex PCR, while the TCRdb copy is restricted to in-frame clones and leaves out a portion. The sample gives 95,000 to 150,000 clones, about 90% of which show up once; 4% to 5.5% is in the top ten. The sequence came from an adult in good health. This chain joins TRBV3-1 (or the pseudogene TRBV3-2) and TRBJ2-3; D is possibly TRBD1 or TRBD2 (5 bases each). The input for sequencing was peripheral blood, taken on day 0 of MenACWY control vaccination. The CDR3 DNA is TGTGCCAGCAGCCAAAGGGACCCCGCCGATAGCACAGATACGCAGTATTTT. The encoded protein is CASSQRDPADSTDTQYF.